The source of this T cell receptor beta chain is a study of early T cells in non-severe SARS-CoV-2 infection. Study overall: Chains were not paired, and sequencing was done on bulk RNA from unsorted whole blood. Study-level findings and limits: Lookups in VDJdb leaned toward anti-spike CD8 responses and missed private and CD4 specificities.

The table lists this clonotype with a few counts. Its matching antigen is unknown. Attachment of unique molecular identifiers to individual cDNA molecules was performed. TCRdb re-derived calls from the 5' RACE reads in MiXCR, one entry per CDR3 protein. The table lists some 45,000 distinct CDR3 sequences, approximately 9% of them singletons. The germline gives CDR1 MNHEY, CDR2 SVGAGI. V lost 10 bases and J 2 bases, leaving 15 bases between the germline ends. The CDR3 is made up of 15 amino acids. The chain recombines TRBV6-5 with TRBJ1-6; D is uncertain. The receptor's source is an adult who was a healthcare worker with PCR-confirmed SARS-CoV-2 infection or an uninfected control (not recorded which). This specimen consisted of whole blood, obtained at baseline. The CDR3 bases are TGTGCCACCAGGATGGGGTTACCCTATAATTCACCCCTCCACTTT. It specifies CATRMGLPYNSPLHF.